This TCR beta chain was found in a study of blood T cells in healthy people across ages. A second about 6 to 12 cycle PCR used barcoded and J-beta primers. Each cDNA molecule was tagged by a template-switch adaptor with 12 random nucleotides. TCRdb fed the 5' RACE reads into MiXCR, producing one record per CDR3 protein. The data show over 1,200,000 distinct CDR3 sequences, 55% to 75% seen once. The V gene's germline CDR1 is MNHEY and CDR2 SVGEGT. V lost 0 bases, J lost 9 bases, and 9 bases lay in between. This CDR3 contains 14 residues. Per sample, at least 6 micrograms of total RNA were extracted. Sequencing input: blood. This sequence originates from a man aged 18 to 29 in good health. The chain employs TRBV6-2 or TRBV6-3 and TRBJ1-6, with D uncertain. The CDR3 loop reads CASSYSIGSSPLHF. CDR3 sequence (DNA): TGTGCCAGCAGTTACTCTATCGGGAGTTCACCCCTCCACTTT.